The TCR beta chain under discussion was sequenced for a study of T cells in Graves' hyperthyroidism and ophthalmopathy. General study points: Blood held most thyroid clonotypes expanded above 0.001 frequency.

This clonotype was seen repeatedly, ten times or more. Its cognate antigen is unknown. The V end was cut by 2 bases, the J end by 4 bases, with 21 bases between. This CDR3 region has 17 residues. Germline CDR1 is GTSNPN and CDR2 is SVGIG (reference sequence). Amplification yielded TCR beta CDR3 regions, with RNA transcripts as the source. The TCR CDR3 first-round RT-PCR relied on the HTBI primer set. In TCRdb, the multiplex PCR reads were re-called with MiXCR into one record per CDR3 protein. The table records about 560,000 distinct CDR3 sequences, about 14% of them present only once. The definition of stable Graves' hyperthyroidism was no ophthalmopathy progression within 18 months. Patients aged 18 to 65 had newly diagnosed hyperthyroidism of under 2 months' duration.

The chain joins TRBV30 to TRBJ1-3, with unresolved D. Sequencing input: blood. This clonotype was sampled from a woman aged 40 to 50 with Graves' hyperthyroidism. The CDR3 coding sequence is TGTGCCTGGAGTCCGGCCGGAGCCCTGTTACCGGGAAACACCATATATTTT. It specifies CAWSPAGALLPGNTIYF.